The 6 T cell receptor beta chains below all came from one sample that was sequenced in a study of cytomegalovirus exposure and HLA in healthy donors. It was with 60 Vbeta and 13 Jbeta primers that the PCR ran. Data came from immunoSEQ multiplex PCR; TCRdb stores just in-frame clones and leaves some out. This sample has 100,000 to 120,000 clones; around 78% occur once, and the top ten carry approximately 1.3%. Sequencing input: PBMCs. All receptors derive from a woman under 40 in good health and CMV-seronegative.

The chain links TRBV4-2 to TRBJ2-7; 9 nucleotides agree with TRBD2. V shed 1 base, J shed 4 bases, and the junction held 8 bases outside the gene matches. From germline, CDR1 is LGHNA and CDR2 YNFKEQ. The CDR3 length is 16 residues. In DNA, the CDR3 is TGTGCCAGCAGCCAAGCTCCGGGGGCGGGGGGGTACGAGCAGTACTTC. Encoded protein: CASSQAPGAGGYEQYF.

V gene TRBV29-1 combines with J gene TRBJ2-2; D unclear. The V end lost 2 bases, the J end lost 0 bases, and 13 bases lay between the germline ends. Germline-derived CDR1 and CDR2 are SQVTM and ANQGSEA. This CDR3 spans 16 amino acids. CDR3 coding DNA: TGCAGCGTTGAAATGAAGAGTTTCGCGAACACCGGGGAGCTGTTTTTT. Protein product: CSVEMKSFANTGELFF.

Here the CDR3 reads CASSPPDEKLFF. CDR3 DNA: TGTGCCAGCAGTCCCCCCGATGAAAAACTGTTTTTT. This chain connects TRBV6-5 to TRBJ1-4; D unclear. The CDR3 has 12 amino acids. V gave up 5 bases and J gave up 6 bases, with 7 bases separating them. CDR1 is MNHEY and CDR2 is SVGAGI in the germline V gene.

The J gene is TRBJ1-5, the V gene TRBV7-8; 7 bases map to TRBD1. With V trimmed by 5 bases and J by 2 bases, 6 bases remained unmatched. There are 15 residues in the CDR3. CDR1 is SGHVS, CDR2 FQNEAQ, per germline. The CDR3 DNA reads as TGTGCCAGCAGCCTCCGACAGGGTGGCAATCAGCCCCAGCATTTT. The encoded protein is CASSLRQGGNQPQHF.

The V gene is TRBV5-4, the J gene TRBJ2-7, with D perhaps TRBD2 (6 bases). Trimming pared 4 bases from V and 0 bases from J, leaving 11 bases between. CDR3 length: 14 amino acids. CDR1 and CDR2 (germline): SGHNT, YYREEE (reference sequence). CDR3 loop: CASSKDYSSYEQYF. The CDR3 region has the DNA TGTGCCAGCAGCAAGGACTATTCCTCCTACGAGCAGTACTTC.

The chain joins TRBV25-1 to TRBJ2-3; D gene ambiguous. The V gene lost 6 bases and the J gene lost 9 bases, with 13 bases spanning the gap. The germline V gene has CDR1 MGHDK and CDR2 SYGVNS. There are 12 residues in the CDR3. The CDR3 nucleotides read TGTGCCAGCAGCCTCGGCGAGGTAACGCAGTATTTT. This gives the protein CASSLGEVTQYF. Full variable domain (missing parts from reference TRBV25-1 and TRBJ2-3): EADIYQTPRYLVIGTGKKITLECSQTMGHDKMYWYQQDPGMELHLIHYSYGVNSTEKGDLSSESTVSRIRTEHFPLTLESARPSHTSQYLCASSLGEVTQYFGPGTRLTVL.